These T cell receptor beta chains were read from a single sample in a study of T cell responses to AZD1222 COVID-19 vaccine. Using immunoSEQ multiplex PCR, the repertoire was profiled, and TCRdb retains in-frame clones only, with some absent. The repertoire has about 170,000 clones, around 90% of them found once; the top ten carry around 1.6%. The sample was peripheral blood, taken on day 0 of AZD1222 vaccination. The receptor set was obtained from an adult in good health. CDR3s include the opening cysteine and the closing phenylalanine or tryptophan. The D gene is left open where the match is weak. The size entry is marked missing in some rows and otherwise reads once, few, many or a size class.

NA	NA	TRBV15	TRBJ1-5	TGTGCCACCAGCAGACAGGACACGAGCAATCAGCCCCAGCATTTT	CATSRQDTSNQPQHF
NA	NA	TRBV6-1	TRBJ2-3	TGTGCCAGCAGTGAACCTCCCAGATACGCCACAGATACGCAGTATTTT	CASSEPPRYATDTQYF
NA	once	TRBV28	TRBJ2-3	TGTGCCAGCAGTTTACAAGTTAGCACAGATACGCAGTATTTT	CASSLQVSTDTQYF
NA	NA	TRBV6-2/TRBV6-3	TRBJ1-1	TGTGCCAGCAGTAGACGACGAACTGAAGCTTTCTTT	CASSRRRTEAFF
NA	NA	TRBV7-2	TRBJ2-4	TGTGCCAGCAGCCCCATGGCGGCCGGAGCCAAAAACATTCAGTACTTC	CASSPMAAGAKNIQYF
NA	NA	TRBV28	TRBJ2-5	TGTGCCAGCAGCCCCGTTGTTCGGAACCAAGAGACCCAGTACTTC	CASSPVVRNQETQYF
NA	once	TRBV6-4	TRBJ2-3	TGTGCCAGCAGTGACTCGAGTCTGGGGGGAGATACGCAGTATTTT	CASSDSSLGGDTQYF
NA	NA	TRBV3-1/TRBV3-2	TRBJ1-1	TGTGCCAGCAGCCAAGCCCGAACAGGGCATGGCACTGAAGCTTTCTTT	CASSQARTGHGTEAFF
NA	NA	TRBV5-1	TRBJ1-1	TGCGCCAGCAGCTCAGGACAAGGGAGCAACACTGAAGCTTTCTTT	CASSSGQGSNTEAFF
TRBD1	NA	TRBV19	TRBJ2-3	TGTGCCAGTAGTATGGGGACAGGTCTTAGCACAGATACGCAGTATTTT	CASSMGTGLSTDTQYF
NA	once	TRBV7-2	TRBJ1-2	TGTGCCAGCAGCTTACCGCGGGCCGCTCGGAGCTACACCTTC	CASSLPRAARSYTF
TRBD2	NA	TRBV6-2/TRBV6-3	TRBJ2-3	TGTGCCAGCAGTTACTCGATGGGGGAGGGCCCCGATACGCAGTATTTT	CASSYSMGEGPDTQYF
NA	NA	TRBV6-5	TRBJ1-1	TGTGCCAGCAGTAGGACAATTATGAACACTGAAGCTTTCTTT	CASSRTIMNTEAFF
NA	NA	TRBV10-2	TRBJ2-7	TGCGCCAGCAGTGACCGACAAGGGGGCGAGCAGTACTTC	CASSDRQGGEQYF
NA	NA	TRBV28	TRBJ2-3	TGTGCCAGCATAAACCCTAGCAGAAACACAGATACGCAGTATTTT	CASINPSRNTDTQYF
NA	NA	TRBV2	TRBJ1-5	TGTGCCAGCAGCGATAGGGCAGGGGCCGACAATCAGCCCCAGCATTTT	CASSDRAGADNQPQHF
TRBD1	few	TRBV6-1	TRBJ1-5	TGTGCCACCCTACCGACAGGGAGTCAGCCCCAGCATTTT	CATLPTGSQPQHF
TRBD1	NA	TRBV28	TRBJ2-1	TGTGCCAGCAGTGAAGGACAGGGCTCCTACAATGAGCAGTTCTTC	CASSEGQGSYNEQFF
NA	NA	TRBV7-3	TRBJ2-5	TGTGCCAGCAGCTTAACGGGGGGCCAAGAGACCCAGTACTTC	CASSLTGGQETQYF
NA	NA	TRBV4-1	TRBJ2-1	TGCGCCAGCAGCTCTGAGACGGGGACCCCACTTTACAATGAGCAGTTCTTC	CASSSETGTPLYNEQFF
NA	NA	TRBV5-1	TRBJ2-2	TGCGCCAGCAGCGAAATACGGTTGGGTATCCCGAACACCGGGGAGCTGTTTTTT	CASSEIRLGIPNTGELFF
NA	NA	TRBV28	TRBJ1-6	TGTGCCAGCAGTTTTGGGCACTCTAATTCACCCCTCCACTTT	CASSFGHSNSPLHF
NA	NA	TRBV15	TRBJ2-5	TGTGCCACCAGCAGAGTCCAGCAAGAGACCCAGTACTTC	CATSRVQQETQYF
NA	NA	TRBV30	TRBJ1-6	TGTGCCTGGATAGGAAGGGATGCGCGTAATTCACCCCTCCACTTT	CAWIGRDARNSPLHF
TRBD2	NA	TRBV6-5	TRBJ2-1	TGTGCCAGCAGTTCTAGCGGGAACTACAATGAGCAGTTCTTC	CASSSSGNYNEQFF
NA	NA	TRBV28	TRBJ1-5	TGTGCCAGCAGGGGAGGGGGGAAAAGCAATCAGCCCCAGCATTTT	CASRGGGKSNQPQHF
NA	NA	TRBV12-3/TRBV12-4	TRBJ1-1	TGTGCCAGCACCCAAGGGACGAACACTGAAGCTTTCTTT	CASTQGTNTEAFF
NA	NA	TRBV7-3	TRBJ2-1	TGTGCCAGCAGCTTAGACGGGCCTTACAATGAGCAGTTCTTC	CASSLDGPYNEQFF
TRBD1	NA	TRBV10-3	TRBJ1-6	TGTGCCATCAGTGACGGACAGGCTAATTCACCCCTCCACTTT	CAISDGQANSPLHF
NA	NA	TRBV20-1	TRBJ1-2	TGTATATCTCGGGGGGGGCGGAGCTACACCTTC	CISRGGRSYTF
NA	NA	TRBV30	TRBJ1-2	TGTGCCTGGACGCCTGACTTCTATGGCTACACCTTC	CAWTPDFYGYTF
TRBD2	NA	TRBV19	TRBJ2-7	TGTGCCAGTAGTATCGAAACTAGCGGGAGATCCTACGAGCAGTACTTC	CASSIETSGRSYEQYF
NA	NA	TRBV2	TRBJ1-2	TGTGCCAGTAAAACCGGGACGGCCCGGGGCTACACCTTC	CASKTGTARGYTF
TRBD2	NA	TRBV10-1	TRBJ2-2	TGCGCCAGCAGTGAGTCGGTGCCCGGCGGGGTAGCGGGAGACACCGGGGAGCTGTTTTTT	CASSESVPGGVAGDTGELFF
NA	NA	TRBV12-5	TRBJ2-5	TGTGCTAGTGGTTTGGCCCTTAGCGGAGCCACTAGCGAGACCCAGTACTTC	CASGLALSGATSETQYF
NA	NA	TRBV19	TRBJ1-5	TGTGCCAGTAGTATTGGTGGCGCGGGGCATCAGCCCCAGCATTTT	CASSIGGAGHQPQHF
NA	NA	TRBV6-5	TRBJ1-1	TGTGCCAGCAGTCGACAGGATATCATGAACACTGAAGCTTTCTTT	CASSRQDIMNTEAFF
NA	NA	TRBV3-1/TRBV3-2	TRBJ1-3	TGTGCCAGCAGCCAAGACGAAAACACCATATATTTT	CASSQDENTIYF
NA	NA	TRBV29-1	TRBJ2-3	TGCAGCGTTGAAAGACAGCTGGGACGAGATACGCAGTATTTT	CSVERQLGRDTQYF
NA	NA	TRBV28	TRBJ1-5	TGTGCCAGCAGTTGGGGGAGCAGGGATCAGCCCCAGCATTTT	CASSWGSRDQPQHF
NA	NA	TRBV15	TRBJ2-5	TGTGCCACCAGCAGAAATGGTGGCGGGGAAGAGACCCAGTACTTC	CATSRNGGGEETQYF
NA	NA	TRBV3-1/TRBV3-2	TRBJ2-7	TGTGCCAGCAGCCAAGAGTCGGTGGGGCAGTACTTC	CASSQESVGQYF
NA	once	TRBV12-3/TRBV12-4	TRBJ2-7	TGTGCCAGCAGCCCCAGCACCCCCTACGAGCAGTACTTC	CASSPSTPYEQYF
TRBD2	NA	TRBV6-1	TRBJ2-1	TGTGCCAGCAGTGTAGCGGGGGGTCTTTTCGAGCAGTTCTTC	CASSVAGGLFEQFF
NA	NA	TRBV19	TRBJ1-2	TGTGCCAGTAGCCCCACAGGACGTAACTATGGCTACACCTTC	CASSPTGRNYGYTF
TRBD1	NA	TRBV6-5	TRBJ1-1	TGTGCCAGCAGTCTTTGGACAGGAACAGAAGCTTTCTTT	CASSLWTGTEAFF
TRBD2	NA	TRBV28	TRBJ2-1	TGTGCCAGCAGTCAAACTAGCGGGAGGTTCAATGAGCAGTTCTTC	CASSQTSGRFNEQFF
NA	NA	TRBV6-5	TRBJ1-1	TGTGCCAGCAGTTTACCCGGGGGCACTGAAGCTTTCTTT	CASSLPGGTEAFF
NA	once	TRBV6-6	TRBJ2-5	TGTGCCAGCAGTTACAGGCGAGACCATCGATCACAGACCCAGTACTTC	CASSYRRDHRSQTQYF
NA	NA	TRBV28	TRBJ1-2	TGTGCCAGCAGTGGCACAGGGACGTACGTTTATGGCTACACCTTC	CASSGTGTYVYGYTF
NA	once	TRBV10-2	TRBJ1-3	TGCGCCAGCAGTGAAGACGGACAGGGAAACACCATATATTTT	CASSEDGQGNTIYF